These 21 T cell receptor beta chains came from one sample sequenced in a study of blood T cell repertoires in COVID-19. Profiled with immunoSEQ multiplex PCR; TCRdb holds only in-frame clones, not every one. This table holds 150,000 to 200,000 clones, 80% to 90% found once. The sequenced sample consisted of peripheral blood. The receptors derive from a woman between 70 and 85 years old with COVID-19, enrolled during active disease.

The chain couples TRBV11-2 to TRBJ2-1, with TRBD2 matching over 11 bases. Germline assignment: CDR1 SGHAT and CDR2 FQNNGV. The V segment lost 0 bases and the J segment 6 bases; nucleotides outside the gene matches: 13. The CDR3 totals 19 residues. The CDR3 here is CASSLDLAGGRGVGNEQFF. The CDR3 DNA sequence: TGTGCCAGCAGCTTAGATCTAGCGGGAGGCCGCGGGGTAGGCAATGAGCAGTTCTTC. The full variable domain, completed using reference TRBV11-2 and TRBJ2-1, is EAGVAQSPRYKIIEKRQSVAFWCNPISGHATLYWYQQILGQGPKLLIQFQNNGVVDDSQLPKDRFSAERLKGVDSTLKIQPAKLEDSAVYLCASSLDLAGGRGVGNEQFFGPGTRLTVL.

This clone was observed once. The chain has TRBV19 and TRBJ1-2, with 7 bases lining up with TRBD1. This CDR3 has 15 amino acids. Germline V gene lookup returns CDR1 LNHDA and CDR2 SQIVND (reference sequence). Trimming at V came to 3 bases and at J to 5 bases, leaving 9 bases not matched to a gene. The CDR3 nucleotides are TGTGCCAGTAGTATTCCGGGACAGTCCGATTATGGCTACACCTTC. Translation gives CASSIPGQSDYGYTF.

The V gene is TRBV5-5, the J gene TRBJ1-1; possible D gene TRBD1, 6 bases. V was pared by 4 bases and J by 6 bases, with 13 bases between. The CDR3 spans 13 residues. Germline-derived CDR1 and CDR2 are SGHKS and YYEKEE (reference sequence). The CDR3 DNA follows: TGTGCCAGCAGCCGCAGACAGGTTCCTGAAGCTTTCTTT. This translates into CASSRRQVPEAFF.

The gene calls are TRBV5-1 and TRBJ1-1; 7 positions agree with TRBD1. Germline V gene lookup returns CDR1 SGHRS and CDR2 YFSETQ. J was trimmed by 0 bases and V by 4 bases; bases with no gene match: 9. The CDR3 is 16 residues long. Written as DNA, the CDR3 is TGCGCCAGCAGCCGACAGGGCCCTAGCGTGAACACTGAAGCTTTCTTT. It translates to CASSRQGPSVNTEAFF. The full variable domain, its missing parts supplied by reference TRBV5-1 and TRBJ1-1, is KAGVTQTPRYLIKTRGQQVTLSCSPISGHRSVSWYQQTPGQGLQFLFEYFSETQRNKGNFPGRFSGRQFSNSRSEMNVSTLELGDSALYLCASSRQGPSVNTEAFFGQGTRLTVV.

The chain is built from TRBV19 and TRBJ1-2; tentatively, D is TRBD1 (6 bases). CDR1 LNHDA and CDR2 SQIVND come from the germline V gene (reference sequence). There are 17 residues in the CDR3. Trimming cost V 0 bases and J 11 bases, with 25 bases left between them. The CDR3 spells CASSIDILIRDIRGYTF. CDR3 coding DNA: TGTGCCAGTAGTATAGATATCCTGATTCGGGACATACGAGGGTACACCTTC. The whole variable domain, remainder taken from reference TRBV19 and TRBJ1-2, is DGGITQSPKYLFRKEGQNVTLSCEQNLNHDAMYWYRQDPGQGLRLIYYSQIVNDFQKGDIAEGYSVSREKKESFPLTVTSAQKNPTAFYLCASSIDILIRDIRGYTFGSGTRLTVV.

The chain uses TRBV12-3 or TRBV12-4 and TRBJ2-1; possibly TRBD1 for D (5 bases). CDR3 length equals 12 residues. V dropped 4 bases and J dropped 8 bases, with 9 bases sitting between them. The CDR3 protein is CASSSPGYEQFF. In DNA, the CDR3 is TGTGCCAGCAGTTCCCCAGGGTATGAGCAGTTCTTC.

J is TRBJ2-1 and V is TRBV3-1 (or the pseudogene TRBV3-2); D is unresolved. The length of the CDR3 is 14 residues. Germline V lookup: CDR1 LGHDT, CDR2 YNNKEL (reference sequence). Between the trimmed V and J ends, which lost 0 bases and 3 bases, there was a span of 6 bases. The CDR3 protein is CASSQDGSYNEQFF. CDR3 in DNA: TGTGCCAGCAGCCAAGACGGTAGCTACAATGAGCAGTTCTTC.

The gene calls are TRBV5-5 and TRBJ1-2, with a possible D match to TRBD1 (6 bases). The CDR3 loop spans 13 amino acids. Trimming pared 4 bases from V and 8 bases from J, leaving 15 bases between. Per germline, CDR1 SGHKS and CDR2 YYEKEE (reference sequence). The CDR3 bases are TGTGCCAGCAGCGCTACAGGGTGGATAGGCTACACCTTC. It translates to CASSATGWIGYTF.

The chain has TRBV11-2 and TRBJ2-7; 9 nucleotides align to TRBD1. The CDR3 has 12 residues. CDR1 SGHAT and CDR2 FQNNGV come from the germline V gene. V shed 7 bases, J shed 6 bases, and the junction held 4 bases outside the gene matches. Here the CDR3 DNA reads TGTGCCAGCACCCGACAGGGGGGCGAGCAGTACTTC. Its translation: CASTRQGGEQYF.

The rearrangement uses TRBV3-1 (or the pseudogene TRBV3-2) and TRBJ2-2, with D unresolved. V was trimmed by 1 base and J by 3 bases, leaving 6 bases between them. The V gene's germline CDR1 is LGHDT and CDR2 YNNKEL (reference sequence). There are 14 residues in the CDR3. As DNA, the CDR3 is TGTGCCAGCAGCCAAGGGGCACACACCGGGGAGCTGTTTTTT. It translates to CASSQGAHTGELFF.

The chain carries TRBV25-1 and TRBJ2-7; D gene unclear. Germline V gene sequence: CDR1 MGHDK, CDR2 SYGVNS. The CDR3 consists of 13 residues. The V and J ends lost 9 bases and 3 bases respectively, with 15 bases between them. The CDR3 reads CARYPRVHYEQYF. In DNA form, the CDR3 reads TGTGCCAGATACCCCCGGGTTCACTACGAGCAGTACTTC.

This chain uses TRBV6-5 with TRBJ1-1, with D possibly being TRBD1 (5 bases). The CDR3 spans 14 residues. The germline V gene has CDR1 MNHEY and CDR2 SVGAGI. V was shortened by 6 bases and J by 4 bases, with 15 bases between the two germline ends. The CDR3 loop is CASRKIRQPTEAFF. The CDR3 DNA reads as TGTGCCAGCAGAAAAATCCGACAGCCCACTGAAGCTTTCTTT.

As for this clone: The same CDR3 is also encoded by other DNA sequences in this sample. J is TRBJ2-7 and V is TRBV20-1; no firm D call. Between the trimmed V and J ends, which lost 5 bases and 4 bases, there was a span of 6 bases. Per germline, CDR1 DFQATT and CDR2 SNEGSKA (reference sequence). The CDR3 consists of 10 residues. CDR3 DNA sequence: TGCAGTGCTCTACGGTACGAGCAGTACTTC. The encoded protein is CSALRYEQYF.

The chain is built from TRBV6-2 or TRBV6-3 and TRBJ2-1; 9 positions agree with TRBD1. Germline V lookup: CDR1 MNHEY, CDR2 SVGEGT. V shed 5 bases and J 5 bases; nucleotides not matched to a gene: 1. The CDR3 totals 13 residues. CDR3 in DNA: TGTGCCAGCAGTGGGACAGGGAACAATGAGCAGTTCTTC. It codes for CASSGTGNNEQFF.

V usage is TRBV7-3 and J usage is TRBJ1-2; perhaps TRBD1 as D (5 bases). Germline V gene data show CDR1 as SGHTA and CDR2 as FQGTGA. Trimming pared 0 bases from V and 3 bases from J, leaving 8 bases between. The CDR3 length is 14 residues. CDR3: CASSLTRDDYGYTF. The CDR3 DNA reads TGTGCCAGCAGCTTAACCAGGGATGACTATGGCTACACCTTC.

The rearrangement links TRBV12-3 or TRBV12-4 to TRBJ1-4, with unresolved D. The CDR3 runs to 11 residues. With 3 bases removed from V and 6 bases from J, the gap between germline ends came to 2 bases. The CDR3 is CASSFYEKLFF. CDR3 nucleotide sequence: TGTGCCAGCAGTTTCTATGAAAAACTGTTTTTT.

The rearrangement joins TRBV2 to TRBJ1-1; 10 bases agree with TRBD1. The CDR3 spans 15 residues. Germline-derived CDR1 and CDR2 are SNHLY and FYNNEI. Unmatched junction bases numbered 7, after V lost 3 bases and J lost 6 bases. CDR3 DNA: TGTGCCAGCAGTGAGCGGACAGGGGGTCGGGCTGAAGCTTTCTTT. Protein: CASSERTGGRAEAFF.

J is TRBJ2-7 and V is TRBV10-3; TRBD1 matches 7 bases. The CDR3 is 12 residues long. Germline V gene data show CDR1 as ENHRY and CDR2 as SYGVKD. The ends lost 10 bases at V and 2 bases at J; junction bases unmatched: 5. CDR3 nucleotides: TGTGCCACGACGACAGGGACCTACGAGCAGTACTTC. Its translation is CATTTGTYEQYF.

The J gene is TRBJ1-2, the V gene TRBV6-1, with 9 bases fitting TRBD1. The CDR3 runs 14 residues. Germline V lookup: CDR1 MNHNS, CDR2 SASEGT. With 7 bases clipped from V and 5 bases from J, the junction kept 8 bases outside the gene matches. CDR3 sequence reads: CASMPTGGGYGYTF. In DNA, the CDR3 is TGTGCCAGCATGCCGACAGGGGGTGGGTATGGCTACACCTTC.

The chain couples TRBV27 to TRBJ1-5; no firm D call. Germline V gene data show CDR1 as MNHEY and CDR2 as SMNVEV (reference sequence). The CDR3 is 13 amino acids. Trimming took off 3 bases at V and 5 bases at J, with 8 bases between the two ends. CDR3 nucleotide sequence: TGTGCCAGCAGTTTCCTCCAGGATCAGCCCCAGCATTTT. Protein: CASSFLQDQPQHF.

The chain couples TRBV5-4 to TRBJ2-1; D perhaps matches TRBD2 (6 bases). The germline V and J ends were trimmed by 1 base and 2 bases, with 10 bases remaining between them. Germline CDR1 is SGHNT and CDR2 is YYREEE (reference sequence). This CDR3 contains 15 residues. CDR3 nucleotide sequence: TGTGCCAGCAGCTTGTTGCGGGGACCCTACAATGAGCAGTTCTTC. Its translation is CASSLLRGPYNEQFF.